Each of the 32 T cell receptor beta chains below was sequenced from the same sample in a study of blood T cells in healthy people across ages (dated by TCRdb to 2014 to 2015). The library was produced with 5' RACE. These reads were obtained on an Illumina HiSeq 2500. A second PCR of about 6 to 11 cycles was run with a J-beta primer mix and a sample-barcoded 5' primer. TCRdb reprocessing: public reads trimmed at Q25 with fastp, clones called with MiXCR, in-frame beta chains kept. Each CDR3 protein appears once, grouped with its most common genes and DNA. The sample table shows 870,000 or so distinct CDR3 sequences, and 25% to 35% are seen once. The ten most abundant clones make up 15% to 20% of the sample. Sequenced: blood. These receptors came from a woman at least 80 years old in good health.

This clonotype was detected ten times or more. The CDR3 region is CASSRLPPRVGSIYEQYF. For the CDR3, the DNA is TGTGCCAGCAGCCGACTCCCCCCGCGGGTTGGGTCAATCTACGAGCAGTACTTC. The chain employs TRBV7-2 and TRBJ2-7; tentatively, D is TRBD2 (5 bases). The CDR3 consists of 18 residues. The ends were cut back, 5 bases at V and 3 bases at J, with 26 bases in the middle. Looked up from germline, CDR1 is SGHTA and CDR2 is FQGNSA. Based on the CDR3 plus reference TRBV7-2 and TRBJ2-7, the full variable domain is GAGVSQSPSNKVTEKGKDVELRCDPISGHTALYWYRQSLGQGLEFLIYFQGNSAPDKSGLPSDRFSAERTGGSVSTLTIQRTQQEDSAVYLCASSRLPPRVGSIYEQYFGPGTRLTVT.

The table lists this clonotype with many counts. One junction end does not reproduce the germline sequence, and a read error may be involved. The genes are TRBV6-6 and TRBJ2-5; possible D gene TRBD1, 5 bases. The CDR3 runs to 13 residues. CDR1 is MNHNY and CDR2 is SVGAGI in the germline V gene (reference sequence). The chain's CDR3 is CASTYRSQETQYF. The DNA for the CDR3 is TGTGCCAGCACTTACAGGTCACAAGAGACCCAGTACTTC.

This clonotype has ten or more counts. The chain employs TRBV7-2 and TRBJ2-5, with D possibly being TRBD2 (7 bases). Germline V gives CDR1 SGHTA, CDR2 FQGNSA. Trimming cost V 7 bases and J 5 bases, with 20 bases left between them. The length of the CDR3 is 15 residues. The CDR3, as DNA: TGTGCCAGCAACCTACTTTGGGGGCGGGGGGAGACCCAGTACTTC. This translates into CASNLLWGRGETQYF.

This sequence joins TRBV5-5 and TRBJ1-5; TRBD1 is a possible D gene (5 bases). The CDR3 contains 15 residues. The V gene lost 5 bases and the J gene lost 0 bases, with 12 bases spanning the gap. CDR1 is SGHKS, CDR2 YYEKEE, per germline (reference sequence). DNA for the CDR3: TGTGCCAGCAGTCCAGGGATTTTTAGCAATCAGCCCCAGCATTTT. This codes for CASSPGIFSNQPQHF.

Note on this clonotype: A much bigger clone sits one base away, suggesting this may be a read error. The CDR3: CASGEGGGGLMWETQYF. The CDR3 DNA sequence: TGTGCCAGCGGCGAAGGGGGCGGGGGGCTGATGTGGGAGACCCAGTACTTC. This chain links TRBV7-2 with TRBJ2-5; a possible D gene is TRBD2 (8 bases). The germline V gene has CDR1 SGHTA and CDR2 FQGNSA. Trimming left V 8 bases short and J 5 bases short, with 27 bases between. The CDR3 contains 17 residues.

This chain connects TRBV4-3 to TRBJ2-5; 7 bases map to TRBD1. The better agreement between TRBJ2-7 and the DNA end casts doubt on the J call. Germline CDR1 and CDR2: LGHNA and YSLEER. The CDR3 length is 16 residues. CDR3 DNA sequence: TGCGCCAGCAGCCAAGATAGGGGGACAGTTACCTACGAGCAGTACTTC. Protein: CASSQDRGTVTYEQYF.

This clonotype has a count of ten or more. The chain joins TRBV9 to TRBJ2-3, with 8 bases aligning to TRBD1. The CDR3 spans 14 residues. Germline V lookup: CDR1 SGDLS, CDR2 YYNGEE. Losses at the gene ends were 3 bases for V and 1 base for J; bases not matched to a gene: 1. DNA of the CDR3: TGTGCCAGCAGCGCGGACAGGGGCACAGATACGCAGTATTTT. This gives the protein CASSADRGTDTQYF.

At least ten counts were recorded for this clonotype. The J gene is TRBJ2-1, the V gene TRBV6-2 or TRBV6-3; D remains unclear. This CDR3 contains 12 residues. Looked up from germline, CDR1 is MNHEY and CDR2 is SVGEGT. Trimming left V 5 bases short and J 8 bases short, with 10 bases between. The CDR3 reads CASSAQSDEQFF. The CDR3 DNA is TGTGCCAGCAGTGCTCAGAGCGATGAGCAGTTCTTC.

In its sample, this clonotype was seen many times. A much more abundant neighbour one base away suggests this may be a read error. V is TRBV6-2 or TRBV6-3 and J is TRBJ2-6, with a possible D match to TRBD1 (5 bases). CDR3 length: 14 amino acids. CDR1 and CDR2 from the germline V gene are MNHEY and SVGEGT. CDR3 in DNA: TGTGCCAGCAGTTGGAGCTCTGGGGCCAACGTCCGGACTTTC. The encoded protein is CASSWSSGANVRTF.

Many counts were recorded for this clonotype. This rearrangement joins TRBV6-2 or TRBV6-3 to TRBJ2-1; D call uncertain. The CDR3 length is 15 residues. Germline loops: CDR1 MNHEY, CDR2 SVGEGT. Trimming cost V 5 bases and J 0 bases, with 11 bases left between them. CDR3: CASSRAQSSYNEQFF. The CDR3, as DNA: TGTGCCAGCAGTCGAGCTCAGAGCTCCTACAATGAGCAGTTCTTC.

This clonotype was seen ten or more times. The V and J genes are TRBV7-2 and TRBJ1-1, with 8 bases lining up with TRBD1. This CDR3 contains 15 residues. Germline CDR1 SGHTA, CDR2 FQGNSA. V shed 5 bases and J 0 bases; nucleotides not matched to a gene: 5. CDR3 in amino acids: CASSRAQGVNTEAFF. The CDR3 nucleotides read TGTGCCAGCAGCCGAGCACAGGGGGTGAACACTGAAGCTTTCTTT.

This clonotype was detected ten times or more. This chain uses TRBV29-1 with TRBJ2-3; the D is unclear. V shed 4 bases and J shed 4 bases, with 12 bases lying between them. CDR1 and CDR2 (germline): SQVTM, ANQGSEA. The CDR3 extends over 13 amino acids. The CDR3: CSVVVAVPDTQYF. In DNA form, the CDR3 reads TGCAGCGTTGTAGTAGCAGTCCCAGATACGCAGTATTTT.

The DNA of the CDR3 is TGTGCCAGCACCAAGAGGGGGGATCCTGAGACCCAGTACTTC. Amino acid sequence: CASTKRGDPETQYF. V and J are TRBV12-3 or TRBV12-4 and TRBJ2-4; tentatively, D is TRBD1 or TRBD2 (6 bases each). The J call is in doubt because the DNA end fits TRBJ2-5 better. The CDR3 is 14 amino acids.

In its sample, this clonotype was seen many times. The chain is built from TRBV14 and TRBJ2-1, with 8 bases fitting TRBD1. The CDR3 length is 18 residues. The trim removed 6 bases at V and 0 bases at J, leaving 13 bases unmatched. Germline-derived CDR1 and CDR2 are SGHDN and FVKESK. The CDR3 here is CASRLNPGQETSYNEQFF. The CDR3 DNA reads as TGTGCCAGCAGGCTTAATCCGGGACAGGAGACCTCCTACAATGAGCAGTTCTTC.

This clonotype was seen only once. The CDR3, as DNA: TGTGCCAGCAGTTACTCCCTGGACAGCCCAAGGGGGATTCAGTACTTC. This sequence encodes CASSYSLDSPRGIQYF. The chain has TRBV6-2 or TRBV6-3 and TRBJ2-4; TRBD1 is a possible D gene (6 bases). V shed 0 bases and J shed 10 bases, with 19 bases lying between them. The CDR3 sequence is 16 residues long. Germline loops: CDR1 MNHEY, CDR2 SVGEGT.

This clonotype was seen repeatedly, ten times or more. The chain joins TRBV12-3 or TRBV12-4 to TRBJ2-7; no clear D gene. The CDR3 has 11 amino acids. The V and J ends lost 6 bases and 3 bases respectively, with 6 bases between them. CDR3: CASSRNYEQYF. The CDR3 coding sequence is TGTGCCAGCAGCCGTAACTACGAGCAGTACTTC.

This clonotype was seen at least ten times. The rearrangement joins TRBV12-3 or TRBV12-4 to TRBJ2-1; 10 bases are shared with TRBD2. Unmatched junction bases numbered 11, after V lost 6 bases and J lost 6 bases. The CDR3 is 16 amino acids. CDR3 sequence reads: CASSQASGGFRNEQFF. CDR3 coding DNA: TGTGCCAGCAGCCAGGCTAGCGGGGGCTTCCGCAATGAGCAGTTCTTC.

Concerning this clonotype itself: This could be a read error, since a much larger clone is one nucleotide away. The chain uses TRBV28 and TRBJ2-7; 7 positions agree with TRBD1. Germline loops: CDR1 MDHEN, CDR2 SYDVKM. The CDR3 length is 14 residues. For the CDR3, the DNA is TGTGCCAGCAGACGACAGGGAATCTCCTGCGAGCAGTACTTC. Residues: CASRRQGISCEQYF. Full variable domain (outside the CDR3, taken from reference TRBV28 and TRBJ2-7): DVKVTQSSRYLVKRTGEKVFLECVQDMDHENMFWYRQDPGLGLRLIYFSYDVKMKEKGDIPEGYSVSREKKERFSLILESASTNQTSMYLCASRRQGISCEQYFGPGTRLTVT.

The sample holds one count of this clonotype. The rearrangement joins TRBV20-1 to TRBJ1-1, with D perhaps TRBD1 (5 bases). There are 12 residues in the CDR3. The germline V and J ends were trimmed by 3 bases and 4 bases, with 9 bases remaining between them. The germline V gene has CDR1 DFQATT and CDR2 SNEGSKA (reference sequence). Written as DNA, the CDR3 is TGCAGTGCTAGTAGCGGGGGCACTGAAGCTTTCTTT. It specifies CSASSGGTEAFF.

As for this clonotype: With a much larger clone just one base away, this may be a read error. The V gene is TRBV27, the J gene TRBJ1-6, with TRBD1 as a possible D gene (6 bases). The CDR3 runs 18 residues. Germline V gene lookup returns CDR1 MNHEY and CDR2 SMNVEV (reference sequence). The CDR3 nucleotides are TGTGGCAGCAGTTTACATGGGGTTCCGGGAACAGGGCAATCACCCCTCCACTTT. As protein: CGSSLHGVPGTGQSPLHF.

This clonotype showed up many times. The chain employs TRBV7-2 and TRBJ2-7; D is unclear. Germline assignment: CDR1 SGHTA and CDR2 FQGNSA. Trimming shortened V by 7 bases and J by 0 bases, and 13 bases separated the two germline ends. The CDR3 spans 14 residues. The CDR3 nucleotides are TGTGCCAGCAAAGTTTTGGTGAGCTCCTACGAGCAGTACTTC. It specifies CASKVLVSSYEQYF.

The chain couples TRBV5-5 to TRBJ1-2; possibly TRBD1 for D (5 bases). From germline, CDR1 is SGHKS and CDR2 YYEKEE (reference sequence). V was cut by 2 bases and J by 7 bases, with 18 bases left in between. This CDR3 is built from 15 residues. CDR3 coding DNA: TGTGCCAGCAGCTTCCCCTTTCAGACAGAAGGTGGCTACACCTTC. It codes for CASSFPFQTEGGYTF.

Turning to this clonotype: With a much larger clone just one base away, this may be a read error. The V and J genes are TRBV7-2 and TRBJ2-1; weak D call: TRBD1 (5 bases). V lost 4 bases to trimming and J lost 8 bases, with 15 bases between them. The CDR3 loop spans 14 amino acids. Germline values: CDR1 SGHTA, CDR2 FQGNSA. CDR3 region: CASSSVAGPDEQFF. The DNA of the CDR3 is TGTGCCAGCAGCTCAGTGGCAGGGCCGGATGAGCAGTTCTTC.

This clonotype was seen at least ten times. This rearrangement joins TRBV20-1 to TRBJ1-2; TRBD1 agrees at 10 bases. J lost 6 bases, V lost 6 bases, and 4 bases had no gene match. The CDR3 totals 12 residues. Germline V gives CDR1 DFQATT, CDR2 SNEGSKA (reference sequence). CDR3 DNA: TGCAGTGCCCTGGACAGGGGGGATGGCTACACCTTC. It encodes CSALDRGDGYTF.

Comment on this clonotype: A read error may be the cause here, since a much bigger clone is one base away. V and J are TRBV7-2 and TRBJ1-2, with 11 nucleotides matching TRBD1. Germline V gives CDR1 SGHTA, CDR2 FQGNSA. This CDR3 contains 16 residues. In DNA form, the CDR3 reads TGTGCCAGCAGCTTAGTGAGGACAGGGGGCTCCTATAGCTACACCTTC. It translates to CASSLVRTGGSYSYTF.

This clonotype was seen a handful of times. It is unclear where the CDR3 begins or ends on the DNA, so no DNA is shown, and the CDR3 is as TCRdb lists it. This chain joins TRBV28 and TRBJ1-6. The CDR3 is 14 residues long, counting both termini. Germline V gene sequence: CDR1 MDHEN, CDR2 SYDVKM. The CDR3: CASRGDTFGSPLHF.

This clonotype was picked up a small number of times. The rearrangement links TRBV5-1 to TRBJ1-1; the match to TRBD1 covers 8 bases. After removal of 0 bases from V and 2 bases from J, the junction contained 6 bases not matched to a gene. The germline V gene has CDR1 SGHRS and CDR2 YFSETQ. CDR3 length equals 16 residues. In DNA, the CDR3 is TGCGCCAGCAGCTTGGCCCAGACAGGGGTTAACACTGAAGCTTTCTTT. Encoded protein: CASSLAQTGVNTEAFF.

This clonotype was recorded a few times. The gene calls are TRBV28 and TRBJ1-4; D is ambiguous. The V gene's germline CDR1 is MDHEN and CDR2 SYDVKM. The CDR3 length is 13 residues. Trimming cost V 0 bases and J 6 bases, with 5 bases left between them. This CDR3 reads CASSLWPYEKLFF. The CDR3 nucleotides are TGTGCCAGCAGTTTATGGCCTTATGAAAAACTGTTTTTT.

This clonotype was counted a few times. The CDR3 sequence: CASSPRGQGHFNAGELFF. The CDR3 DNA sequence: TGTGCCAGCAGCCCTAGGGGACAGGGTCATTTCAACGCCGGGGAGCTGTTTTTT. The chain combines TRBV7-2 with TRBJ2-2, with 9 nucleotides matching TRBD1. V shed 5 bases and J 6 bases; nucleotides not matched to a gene: 16. The CDR3 contains 18 residues. CDR1 is SGHTA, CDR2 FQGNSA, per germline.

This chain joins TRBV12-1 and TRBJ2-7; no DNA check was done on the table's D call, TRBD1. TRBV12-1 is noted as a pseudogene. The length of the CDR3 is 15 residues. The CDR3, as DNA: TGTGCCAGCAGCCTCGAAAGGGCGATTCATGAGACCCAGGACTTC. Amino acid sequence: CASSLERAIHETQDF.

The gene calls are TRBV7-2 and TRBJ2-7; 8 bases agree with TRBD2. The CDR3 loop spans 17 amino acids. V gave up 1 base and J gave up 1 base; unmatched junction bases: 9. Germline V gives CDR1 SGHTA, CDR2 FQGNSA. The CDR3 protein is CASSLGSGGVESYEQYF. In nucleotides, the CDR3 is TGTGCCAGCAGCTTAGGAAGCGGGGGTGTCGAGTCCTACGAGCAGTACTTC.

This clonotype was seen ten or more times. The chain is built from TRBV6-2 or TRBV6-3 and TRBJ1-5; 7 bases are shared with TRBD1. Germline-derived CDR1 and CDR2 are MNHEY and SVGEGT. Losses at the gene ends were 1 base for V and 0 bases for J; bases not matched to a gene: 6. The CDR3 spans 17 residues. CDR3 protein: CASSYWTGPRSNQPQHF. Written as DNA, the CDR3 is TGTGCCAGCAGTTACTGGACAGGCCCCCGTAGCAATCAGCCCCAGCATTTT.